These 13 T cell receptor beta chains originate from one sample sequenced in a study of blood T cell repertoires in COVID-19. Sequencing was performed with immunoSEQ multiplex PCR; in TCRdb, only in-frame clones are kept and a portion is missing. Of tens of thousands of clones in the sample, about 86% were seen once. Sequencing input: peripheral blood. Receptors were obtained from a human donor in a cohort sampled during active COVID-19.

V gene TRBV4-1 combines with J gene TRBJ2-3; D is unclear. Trimming pared 6 bases from V and 2 bases from J, leaving 24 bases between. The CDR3 extends over 18 amino acids. The germline gives CDR1 MGHRA, CDR2 YSYEKL. The CDR3 is CASRPRYLRGATTDTQYF. The CDR3 DNA reads as TGCGCCAGCAGGCCAAGGTACCTTCGCGGAGCAACCACAGATACGCAGTATTTT.

The chain uses TRBV18 and TRBJ2-7; 9 nucleotides line up with TRBD1. V trimming: 5 bases; J trimming: 3 bases; junction bases outside the gene matches: 2. This CDR3 has 13 residues. The germline V gene encodes CDR1 KGHSH and CDR2 LQKENI. The CDR3 DNA reads as TGTGCCAGCTCAATGGGACAGGGCTACGAGCAGTACTTC. This gives the protein CASSMGQGYEQYF.

The table lists this clone with a few counts. The chain employs TRBV16 and TRBJ2-7; D unresolved. V was trimmed by 4 bases and J by 6 bases, leaving 7 bases between them. The CDR3 covers 11 residues. Germline CDR1 reads KGHSY; CDR2 reads FQNENV. The chain's CDR3 is CASSPGGEQYF. The CDR3 coding sequence is TGTGCCAGCAGCCCCGGCGGCGAGCAGTACTTC.

The chain is built from TRBV2 and TRBJ2-7, with D unclear. The CDR3 consists of 12 residues. Germline V CDR1 and CDR2: SNHLY, FYNNEI. The germline V and J ends were trimmed by 8 bases and 4 bases, with 12 bases remaining between them. The CDR3 region has the DNA TGTGCCAGCCTCCGAGGAGCATACGAGCAGTACTTC. Translated: CASLRGAYEQYF.

The CDR3 region has the DNA TGTGCCACCAGCAGAGATTTAGGGGCAGCCTATGGCTACACCTTC. This codes for CATSRDLGAAYGYTF. The chain employs TRBV15 and TRBJ1-2; perhaps TRBD1 as D (5 bases). V was trimmed by 0 bases and J by 4 bases, leaving 12 bases between them. Germline loops: CDR1 LNHNV, CDR2 YYDKDF (reference sequence). The CDR3 extends over 15 amino acids.

The chain recombines TRBV6-2 or TRBV6-3 with TRBJ1-5; D ambiguous. Trimming pared 0 bases from V and 4 bases from J, leaving 10 bases between. Germline CDR1 reads MNHEY; CDR2 reads SVGEGT. The CDR3 consists of 15 residues. CDR3 protein: CASSYSGRANQPQHF. DNA of the CDR3: TGTGCCAGCAGTTACTCGGGCAGAGCAAATCAGCCCCAGCATTTT.

This clone has just a few counts. V gene TRBV7-8 combines with J gene TRBJ2-7; D might be TRBD1 (6 bases). The CDR3 loop spans 13 amino acids. With 3 bases removed from V and 3 bases from J, the gap between germline ends came to 9 bases. Germline-derived CDR1 and CDR2 are SGHVS and FQNEAQ. The CDR3 protein is CASSFTRGYEQYF. The CDR3, as DNA: TGTGCCAGCAGCTTTACCAGGGGCTACGAGCAGTACTTC.

This clone was seen just once. The rearrangement joins TRBV3-1 (or the pseudogene TRBV3-2) to TRBJ2-7; D not resolved. CDR1 and CDR2 (germline): LGHDT, YNNKEL (reference sequence). V lost 2 bases and J lost 4, with 12 bases in between. This CDR3 is built from 14 residues. This CDR3 is CASSQKQSLYEQYF. DNA of the CDR3: TGTGCCAGCAGCCAAAAACAGTCTCTGTACGAGCAGTACTTC.

This clone was detected once. In DNA form, the CDR3 reads TGTGCCACCAGTGATGGGGGGGCAGATACGCAGTATTTT. As protein: CATSDGGADTQYF. The chain links TRBV24-1 to TRBJ2-3; 7 bases fit TRBD2. The CDR3 runs 13 residues. The ends lost 3 bases at V and 4 bases at J; junction bases unmatched: 0. Germline V lookup: CDR1 KGHDR, CDR2 SFDVKD.

The CDR3 region is CATALSQGGRTGELFF. The DNA for the CDR3 is TGTGCCACCGCGCTCAGCCAGGGAGGGCGGACCGGGGAGCTGTTTTTT. This rearrangement joins TRBV24-1 to TRBJ2-2, with TRBD2 identical over 7 bases. The ends lost 9 bases at V and 5 bases at J; junction bases unmatched: 14. Germline CDR1 KGHDR, CDR2 SFDVKD. This CDR3 is 16 amino acids long.

The chain joins TRBV7-9 to TRBJ2-3; unclear D gene. Trimming took off 1 base at V and 2 bases at J, with 10 bases between the two ends. CDR3 size: 15 residues. Germline CDR1 and CDR2: SEHNR and FQNEAQ (reference sequence). The DNA of the CDR3 is TGTGCCAGCAGCTTAGGCGCGGTTCTCACAGATACGCAGTATTTT. Translating gives CASSLGAVLTDTQYF.

V usage is TRBV19 and J usage is TRBJ2-3; 11 bases map to TRBD2. This CDR3 has 17 amino acids. Germline trimming cut 0 bases from V and 5 bases from J; bases unmatched to any gene: 7. From germline, CDR1 is LNHDA and CDR2 SQIVND (reference sequence). CDR3 residues: CASSIEGGLAVEDTQYF. The DNA for the CDR3 is TGTGCCAGTAGTATAGAAGGGGGACTAGCGGTCGAAGATACGCAGTATTTT.

This clone has a handful of counts. The chain carries TRBV5-4 and TRBJ2-1, with 11 bases matching TRBD2. Germline V gene sequence: CDR1 SGHNT, CDR2 YYREEE (reference sequence). CDR3 length: 15 residues. V dropped 2 bases and J dropped 2; count of bases not matched to a gene: 0. For the CDR3, the DNA is TGTGCCAGCAGCTTTAGCGGGGGGGCCTACAATGAGCAGTTCTTC. This translates into CASSFSGGAYNEQFF.